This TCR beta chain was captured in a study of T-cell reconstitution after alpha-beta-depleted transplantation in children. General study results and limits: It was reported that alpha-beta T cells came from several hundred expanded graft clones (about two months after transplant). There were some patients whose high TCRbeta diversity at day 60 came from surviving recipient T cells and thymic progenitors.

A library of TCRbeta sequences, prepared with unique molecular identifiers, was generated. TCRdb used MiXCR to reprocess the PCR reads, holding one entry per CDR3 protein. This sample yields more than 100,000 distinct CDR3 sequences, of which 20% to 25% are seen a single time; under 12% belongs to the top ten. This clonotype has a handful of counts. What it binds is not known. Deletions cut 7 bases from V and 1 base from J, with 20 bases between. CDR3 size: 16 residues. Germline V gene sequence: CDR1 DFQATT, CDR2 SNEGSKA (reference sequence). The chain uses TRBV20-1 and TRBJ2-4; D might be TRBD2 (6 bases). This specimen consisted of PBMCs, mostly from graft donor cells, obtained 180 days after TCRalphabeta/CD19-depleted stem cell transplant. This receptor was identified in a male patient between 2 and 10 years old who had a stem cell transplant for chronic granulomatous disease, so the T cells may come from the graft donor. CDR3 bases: TGCAGTGGGCTAGCGATCAAACAGTTGGCCAAAAACATTCAGTACTTC. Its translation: CSGLAIKQLAKNIQYF.